The entry below describes one T cell receptor (beta chain). Its antigen is as yet unknown. CD45RO/CCR7/CD25/CD127/CD95/CD27 staining was used to isolate CD4+ naive, central memory, regulatory and stem cell-like memory cells by sorting. Isolated RNA was reverse transcribed in full, so expressed TCRB transcripts were sequenced. Naive, central memory and regulatory T cell samples produced a mean of roughly 3.5 million reads. Assay: immunoSEQ multiplex PCR; the TCRdb copy retains only in-frame clones and omits some. Seen here are a few hundred thousand clones, roughly 13% observed once, and the top ten hold 0.0095% to 0.012%. The sample is drawn from a study of beta chain features in type 1 diabetes. Study results and limitations: Among patients with Type 1 diabetes, TCRB CDR3s were moderately but significantly shorter in every one of the four CD4+ subsets.

CDR1 and CDR2 from the germline V gene are SGHNT and YYREEE (reference sequence). J was trimmed by 5 bases and V by 4 bases; bases with no gene match: 9. The CDR3 sequence is 15 residues long. The genes are TRBV5-4 and TRBJ2-7; 10 nucleotides agree with TRBD1. The sequence was obtained from a woman younger than 35 with type 1 diabetes. Sequencing was done on a sample of naive CD4+ T cells from blood. The CDR3 protein is CASSATTGTGDEQYF. The DNA of the CDR3 is TGTGCCAGCAGCGCAACCACCGGGACAGGGGACGAGCAGTACTTC.